Listed below are T cell receptor beta chains from one sample, sequenced in a study of technical replicates of blood from a few donors. Sequenced by immunoSEQ multiplex PCR; TCRdb stores in-frame clones only, minus some. This sample carries about 69,000 clones, 80% to 90% of them seen once, and the ten largest clones take roughly 4.8%. Sequences were obtained from PBMCs. The receptors here all came from a human donor in good health. Some clones in this sample may be carry-over from other donors' samples. The conserved cysteine and the conserved F or W are not part of the CDR3 here.

TRBJ1-2 | TRBV2 | ASNPGGRRYT
TRBJ1-6 | TRBV12-5 | ASGRGGGSSYNSPLH
TRBJ2-7 | TRBV18 | ASSTGTGDLY
TRBJ2-3 | TRBV6-1 | ASGAGQGFTDTQY
TRBJ1-5 | TRBV18 | ASSPSLGDSRYGNQPQH
TRBJ2-5 | TRBV6-6 | ASTLDRQETQY
TRBJ1-1 | TRBV7-2 | ASSLAQGYTEAF
TRBJ2-1 | TRBV6-4 | ASSDSASGYNEQF
TRBJ1-2 | TRBV5-1 | ASSYSGGAVDGYT
TRBJ2-7 | TRBV5-1 | ASSLGQGIHEQY
TRBJ2-1 | TRBV7-9 | ASSLGGAGGAYNEQF
TRBJ2-7 | TRBV28 | ASIWASGVLGPMEEQY
TRBJ1-1 | TRBV7-2 | ASSLGWGRRAF
TRBJ2-3 | TRBV5-1 | ASSLVRGPTNTQY
TRBJ1-1 | TRBV4-3 | ASALGEGTEAF
TRBJ2-7 | TRBV4-2 | ASSQGGTRGGEQY
TRBJ2-3 | TRBV27 | ASTQGQISSTDTQY
TRBJ1-3 | TRBV15 | ATSRDFPGGSGNTIY
TRBJ2-7 | TRBV4-2 | ASSQVWGVEYEQY
TRBJ1-1 | TRBV7-2 | ASSLTRVSRTEAF
TRBJ2-7 | TRBV10-3 | AISRAGESYEQY
TRBJ2-1 | TRBV30 | AWRAASGRVNEQF
TRBJ2-5 | TRBV11-1 | ASSRSGGAQTQY
TRBJ2-7 | TRBV5-1 | ASRQTSGGAGEQY
TRBJ1-5 | TRBV7-6 | ASSKLNQPQH
TRBJ2-5 | TRBV4-3 | ASSQDFAGVATQY
TRBJ2-7 | TRBV4-1 | ASSRTSTYEQY
TRBJ2-7 | TRBV10-3 | AISEWGLTSYEQY
TRBJ2-7 | TRBV2 | ASIGGWDSKTYEQY
TRBJ1-4 | TRBV4-1 | ASSHRSPSGEKLF
TRBJ2-2 | TRBV7-8 | ASRRPDRGHTGELF
TRBJ1-1 | TRBV19 | ASSANRGGDTEAF
TRBJ1-5 | TRBV7-8 | ASTLGQGSQPQH
TRBJ2-1 | TRBV6-1 | ASSETSGGDYNEQF
TRBJ2-3 | TRBV5-1 | ASSDALAADTQY
TRBJ1-2 | TRBV19 | ASSVPGIRRSGGYT
TRBJ1-1 | TRBV7-9 | ASSWTGVPEAF
TRBJ2-7 | TRBV6-5 | ASSYSGDYEQY
TRBJ2-7 | TRBV11-2 | ASSPGGGQGYEQY
TRBJ2-7 | TRBV29-1 | SVEGLAGDYEQY
TRBJ1-4 | TRBV5-1 | ASSLEKGGEKLF
TRBJ2-7 | TRBV16 | ASSQPSGGISYEQY
TRBJ2-2 | TRBV5-5 | ASMTGASANTGELF
TRBJ2-7 | TRBV18 | ASSPGQGNTGSYEQY
TRBJ2-5 | TRBV18 | ASSPPGQGGTQY
TRBJ2-3 | TRBV7-9 | ASSSASGGAGTQY